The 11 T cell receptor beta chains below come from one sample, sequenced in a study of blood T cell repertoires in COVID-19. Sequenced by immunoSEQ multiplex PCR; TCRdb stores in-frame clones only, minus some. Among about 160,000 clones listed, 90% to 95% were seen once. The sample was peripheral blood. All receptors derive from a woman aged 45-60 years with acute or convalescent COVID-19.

CDR3 DNA: TGTGCCAGCAGCCAAGATCAGGGGACCCAGTACTTC. Encoded protein: CASSQDQGTQYF. The chain links TRBV3-1 (or the pseudogene TRBV3-2) to TRBJ2-5; TRBD1 might be the D (5 bases). The CDR3 is 12 residues long. The V gene lost 0 bases and the J gene lost 7 bases, with 6 bases spanning the gap. Germline V gives CDR1 LGHDT, CDR2 YNNKEL (reference sequence).

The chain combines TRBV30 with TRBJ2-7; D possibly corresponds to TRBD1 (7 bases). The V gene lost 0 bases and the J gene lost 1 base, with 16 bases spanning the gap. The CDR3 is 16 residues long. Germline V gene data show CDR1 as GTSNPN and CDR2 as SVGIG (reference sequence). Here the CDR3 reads CAWSVRAGGFSYEQYF. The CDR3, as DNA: TGTGCCTGGAGTGTAAGGGCAGGGGGGTTTTCCTACGAGCAGTACTTC.

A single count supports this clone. The chain's CDR3 is CASSLLGQTTDTQYF. The CDR3 nucleotides read TGTGCCAGCAGTTTATTGGGACAGACCACAGATACGCAGTATTTT. The V gene is TRBV28, the J gene TRBJ2-3; 7 bases line up with TRBD1. The CDR3 is made up of 15 amino acids. Germline assignment: CDR1 MDHEN and CDR2 SYDVKM. The V gene end was trimmed by 1 base and the J gene end by 2 bases; junction bases not matched to a gene: 3.

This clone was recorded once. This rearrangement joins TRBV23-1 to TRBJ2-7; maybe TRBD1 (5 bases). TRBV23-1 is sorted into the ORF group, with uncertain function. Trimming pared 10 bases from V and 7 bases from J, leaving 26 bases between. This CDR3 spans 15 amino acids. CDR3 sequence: CAIHKGRQSSWEQYF. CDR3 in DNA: TGCGCCATTCACAAAGGTCGACAGTCGTCTTGGGAGCAGTACTTC.

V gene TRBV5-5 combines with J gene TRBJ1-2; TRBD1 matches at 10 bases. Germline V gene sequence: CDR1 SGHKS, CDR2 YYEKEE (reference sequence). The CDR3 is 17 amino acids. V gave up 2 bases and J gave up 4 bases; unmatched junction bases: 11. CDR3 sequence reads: CASSFRDRGGLGYGYTF. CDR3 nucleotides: TGTGCCAGCAGCTTTCGGGACAGGGGCGGTCTTGGCTATGGCTACACCTTC.

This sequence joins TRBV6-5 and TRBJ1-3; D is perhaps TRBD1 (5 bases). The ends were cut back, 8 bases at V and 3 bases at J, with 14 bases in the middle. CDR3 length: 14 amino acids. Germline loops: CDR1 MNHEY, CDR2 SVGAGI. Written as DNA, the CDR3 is TGTGCCAGCCACCGGCAGGGCTATGGAAACACCATATATTTT. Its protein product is CASHRQGYGNTIYF.

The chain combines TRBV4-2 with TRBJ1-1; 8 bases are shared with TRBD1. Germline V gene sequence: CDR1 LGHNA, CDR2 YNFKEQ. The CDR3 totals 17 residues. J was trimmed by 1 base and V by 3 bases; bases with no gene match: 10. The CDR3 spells CASSQVGQGDKNTEAFF. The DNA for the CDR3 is TGTGCCAGCAGCCAGGTAGGACAGGGTGATAAGAACACTGAAGCTTTCTTT.

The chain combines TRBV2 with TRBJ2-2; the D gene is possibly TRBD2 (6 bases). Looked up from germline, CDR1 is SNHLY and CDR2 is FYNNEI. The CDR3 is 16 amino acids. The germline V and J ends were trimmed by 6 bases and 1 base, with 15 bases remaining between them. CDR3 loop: CASSRRGAVNTGELFF. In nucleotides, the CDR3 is TGTGCCAGCAGCCGGCGGGGAGCGGTGAACACCGGGGAGCTGTTTTTT.

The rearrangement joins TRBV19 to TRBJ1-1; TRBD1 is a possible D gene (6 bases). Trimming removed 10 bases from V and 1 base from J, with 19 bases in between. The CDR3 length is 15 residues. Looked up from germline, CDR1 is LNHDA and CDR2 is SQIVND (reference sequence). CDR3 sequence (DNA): TGTGCCACTTCAAAACGGGGGGCGAGGAACACTGAAGCTTTCTTT. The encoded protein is CATSKRGARNTEAFF.

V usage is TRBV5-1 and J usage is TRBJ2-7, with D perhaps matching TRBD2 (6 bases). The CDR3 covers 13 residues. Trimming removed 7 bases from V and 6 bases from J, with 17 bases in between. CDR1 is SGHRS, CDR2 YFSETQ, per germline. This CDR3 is CASGTVLGGEQYF. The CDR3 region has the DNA TGCGCCAGCGGGACTGTTCTGGGGGGCGAGCAGTACTTC.

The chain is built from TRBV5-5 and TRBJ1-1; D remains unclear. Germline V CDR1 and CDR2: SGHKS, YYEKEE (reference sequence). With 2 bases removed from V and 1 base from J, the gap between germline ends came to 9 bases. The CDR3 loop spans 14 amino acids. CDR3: CASSFLARNTEAFF. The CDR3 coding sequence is TGTGCCAGCAGCTTCCTAGCGAGGAACACTGAAGCTTTCTTT.